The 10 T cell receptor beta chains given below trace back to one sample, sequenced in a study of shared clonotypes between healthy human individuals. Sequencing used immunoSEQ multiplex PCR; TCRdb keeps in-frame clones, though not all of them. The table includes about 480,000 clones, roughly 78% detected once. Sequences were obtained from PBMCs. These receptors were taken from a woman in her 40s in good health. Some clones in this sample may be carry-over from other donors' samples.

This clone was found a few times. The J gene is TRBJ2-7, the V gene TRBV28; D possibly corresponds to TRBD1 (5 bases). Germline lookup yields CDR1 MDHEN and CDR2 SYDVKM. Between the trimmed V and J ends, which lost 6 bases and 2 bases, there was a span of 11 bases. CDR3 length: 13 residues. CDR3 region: CASSPQVTYEQYF. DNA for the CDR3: TGTGCCAGCAGCCCACAGGTCACCTACGAGCAGTACTTC.

In nucleotides, the CDR3 is TGTGCCTGGAGGGGATACACTGAAGCTTTCTTT. Its protein product is CAWRGYTEAFF. The chain recombines TRBV30 with TRBJ1-1; D remains ambiguous. The germline gives CDR1 GTSNPN, CDR2 SVGIG (reference sequence). The CDR3 covers 11 residues. The ends were cut back, 3 bases at V and 3 bases at J, with 5 bases in the middle.

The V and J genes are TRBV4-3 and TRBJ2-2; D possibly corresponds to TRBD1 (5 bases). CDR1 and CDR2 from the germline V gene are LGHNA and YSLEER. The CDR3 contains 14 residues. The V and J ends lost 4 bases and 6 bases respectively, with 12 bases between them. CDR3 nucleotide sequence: TGCGCCAGCAGCCGGAACTTGGGGCCCGGGGAGCTGTTTTTT. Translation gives CASSRNLGPGELFF.

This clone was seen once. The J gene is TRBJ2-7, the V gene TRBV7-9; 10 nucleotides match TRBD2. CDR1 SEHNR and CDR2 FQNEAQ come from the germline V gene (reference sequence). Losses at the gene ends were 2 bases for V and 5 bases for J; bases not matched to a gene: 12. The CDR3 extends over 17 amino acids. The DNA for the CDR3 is TGTGCCAGCAGCTTAACGGGACCTAGCGGGAGAATGAACGAGCAGTACTTC. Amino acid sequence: CASSLTGPSGRMNEQYF. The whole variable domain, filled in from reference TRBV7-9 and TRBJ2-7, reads DTGVSQNPRHKITKRGQNVTFRCDPISEHNRLYWYRQTLGQGPEFLTYFQNEAQLEKSRLLSDRFSAERPKGSFSTLEIQRTEQGDSAMYLCASSLTGPSGRMNEQYFGPGTRLTVT.

Here the CDR3 reads CASSLFGGGQGPSTNYEQYF. Written as DNA, the CDR3 is TGTGCCAGCAGTTTATTCGGGGGGGGGCAGGGTCCCAGCACAAATTACGAGCAGTACTTC. The chain links TRBV27 to TRBJ2-7; 8 bases map to TRBD2. Germline CDR1 MNHEY, CDR2 SMNVEV (reference sequence). J lost 4 bases, V lost 1 base, and 21 bases had no gene match. This CDR3 spans 20 amino acids.

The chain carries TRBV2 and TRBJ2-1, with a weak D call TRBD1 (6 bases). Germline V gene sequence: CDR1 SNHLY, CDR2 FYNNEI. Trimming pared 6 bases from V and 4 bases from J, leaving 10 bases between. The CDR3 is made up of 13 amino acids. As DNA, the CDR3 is TGTGCCAGCAGCCAAGGACAGTACAATGAGCAGTTCTTC. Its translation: CASSQGQYNEQFF.

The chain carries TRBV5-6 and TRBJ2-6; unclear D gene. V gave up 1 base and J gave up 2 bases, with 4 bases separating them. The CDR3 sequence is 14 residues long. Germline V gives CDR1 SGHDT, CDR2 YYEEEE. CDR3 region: CASSLMAGANVLTF. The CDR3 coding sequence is TGTGCCAGCAGCTTGATGGCTGGGGCCAACGTCCTGACTTTC.

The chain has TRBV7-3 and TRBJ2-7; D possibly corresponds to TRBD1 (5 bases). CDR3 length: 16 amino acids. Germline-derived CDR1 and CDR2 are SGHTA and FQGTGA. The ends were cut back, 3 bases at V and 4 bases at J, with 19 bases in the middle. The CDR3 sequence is CASSLGPVQVGYEQYF. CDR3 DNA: TGTGCCAGCAGCTTGGGGCCGGTACAGGTAGGGTACGAGCAGTACTTC.

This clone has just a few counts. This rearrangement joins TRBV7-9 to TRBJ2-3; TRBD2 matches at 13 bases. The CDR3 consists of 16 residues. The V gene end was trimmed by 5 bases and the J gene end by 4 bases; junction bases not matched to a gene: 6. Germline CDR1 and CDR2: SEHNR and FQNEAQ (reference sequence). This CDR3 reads CASSPGLAGEPDTQYF. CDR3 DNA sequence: TGTGCCAGCAGCCCCGGACTAGCGGGAGAGCCAGATACGCAGTATTTT.

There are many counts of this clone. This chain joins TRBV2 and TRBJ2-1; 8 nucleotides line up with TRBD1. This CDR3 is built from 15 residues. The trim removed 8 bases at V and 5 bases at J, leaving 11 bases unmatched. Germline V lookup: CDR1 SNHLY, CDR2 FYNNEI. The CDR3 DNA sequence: TGTGCCAGCCATTTGGTAGGACAGGGAGACAATGAGCAGTTCTTC. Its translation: CASHLVGQGDNEQFF.